This T cell receptor beta chain came from a study of CD8+ T cells in alopecia areata. Overall study: It was oral tofacitinib, at 5 to 10 mg twice daily, that treated patients received. Whole-study results and caveats: Researchers report lesional scalp, most notably alopecia totalis/universalis, outstripped normal scalp in clonality.

This clone has only a few counts. Its antigen is unknown. Treatment given: oral pan-JAK inhibitor, 5-10 mg twice daily. Collected material from alopecia areata patients comprised lesional scalp punch biopsies and peripheral blood. cDNA reverse transcribed from extracted RNA served as the sequencing template. The repertoire was sequenced with immunoSEQ multiplex PCR; TCRdb's copy has only in-frame clones and lacks some. The table shows 87,000 or so clones, with approximately 70% occurring only once. Trimming at V came to 5 bases and at J to 7 bases, leaving 8 bases not matched to a gene. Germline-derived CDR1 and CDR2 are LNHDA and SQIVND (reference sequence). This CDR3 is built from 14 residues.

This TCR derives from a human donor with alopecia areata. The chain combines TRBV19 with TRBJ2-1, with TRBD2 identical over 7 bases. Sequences were derived from CD8+ T cells sorted from blood, sampled between weeks 44 and 45, from a patient treated with tofacitinib. The DNA of the CDR3 is TGTGCCAGTAGTCCTCGGGGGGTTCAAAATGAGCAGTTCTTC. It encodes CASSPRGVQNEQFF. Filled out from reference TRBV19 and TRBJ2-1, the complete variable domain reads DGGITQSPKYLFRKEGQNVTLSCEQNLNHDAMYWYRQDPGQGLRLIYYSQIVNDFQKGDIAEGYSVSREKKESFPLTVTSAQKNPTAFYLCASSPRGVQNEQFFGPGTRLTVL.